This T cell receptor beta chain was documented in a study of T cell repertoires in cytomegalovirus infection. TCRdb reanalysed the reads using MiXCR and keeps one entry per CDR3 protein. Of under 300,000 distinct CDR3 sequences in the sample, 12% are singletons; the top ten hold 1.5% to 2%. Whole-study findings and limits: The ex vivo response was dominated by HLA-C-restricted CMV-specific TCR beta clonotypes.

In its sample, this clonotype was seen a few times. The target antigen is unknown. The origin of this receptor is a human donor in good health (CMV status not recorded). Some clones in this sample may be carry-over from other donors' samples. Sequenced material: PBMCs.

CDR3 protein: CASSPGTGQGSGTQYF. The CDR3 nucleotides read TGTGCCAGCAGCCCCGGGACAGGACAGGGGTCAGGGACCCAGTACTTC. The V call is TRBV4-2, the J call TRBJ2-5; 9 nucleotides align to TRBD1. After removal of 4 bases from V and 7 bases from J, the junction contained 13 bases not matched to a gene. The CDR3 spans 16 residues. Germline V gene sequence: CDR1 LGHNA, CDR2 YNFKEQ.